The clone carrying this TCR beta chain was recorded at least ten times. Its antigen is undetermined. The CDR3 spans 15 residues. From germline, CDR1 is MDHEN and CDR2 SYDVKM. V was trimmed by 6 bases and J by 7 bases, leaving 16 bases between them. Amplification targeted the TCR beta CDR3 regions, with RNA transcripts as the source material. HTBI-primed RT-PCR formed the first round, and a multiplex PCR formed the second. TCRdb re-called the multiplex PCR reads with MiXCR, one entry per CDR3 protein. The top ten hold 2.4% of the sample, which has about 370,000 distinct CDR3 sequences, about a sixth seen once. This entry is derived from a study of Graves' ophthalmopathy and Graves' hyperthyroidism. Whole-study findings and limits: Its predictions of ophthalmopathy progression gave the model 60% to 71% sensitivity and 72% to 75% specificity.

Hyperthyroidism patients, aged 18 to 65, were newly diagnosed, under 2 months' duration. Diagnoses were established from clinical symptoms, serum thyroxine, TRAb, thyroid ultrasound and orbital computed tomography. PBMCs were density-gradient isolated from around 10 ml fresh blood. The chain couples TRBV28 to TRBJ1-6; D is ambiguous. The TCR comes from an adult woman with stable Graves' hyperthyroidism. Sequences were obtained from peripheral blood. The CDR3 spells CASSTTSGGNSPLHF. In DNA, the CDR3 is TGTGCCAGCAGCACGACCTCCGGCGGCAATTCACCCCTCCACTTT.